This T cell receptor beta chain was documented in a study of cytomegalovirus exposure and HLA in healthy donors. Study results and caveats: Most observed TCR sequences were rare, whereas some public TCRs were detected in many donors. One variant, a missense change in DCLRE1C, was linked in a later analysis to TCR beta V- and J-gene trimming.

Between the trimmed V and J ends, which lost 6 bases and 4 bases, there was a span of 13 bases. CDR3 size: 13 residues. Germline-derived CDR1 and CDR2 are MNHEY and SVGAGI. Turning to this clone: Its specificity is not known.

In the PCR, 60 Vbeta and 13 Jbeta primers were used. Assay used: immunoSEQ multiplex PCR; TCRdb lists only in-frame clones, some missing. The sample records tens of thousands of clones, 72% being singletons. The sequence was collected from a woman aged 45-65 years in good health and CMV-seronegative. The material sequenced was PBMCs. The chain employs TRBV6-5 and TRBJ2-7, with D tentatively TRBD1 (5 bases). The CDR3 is CASRMGREYEQYF. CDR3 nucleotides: TGTGCCAGCAGGATGGGCAGGGAATACGAGCAGTACTTC.